This T cell receptor (beta chain) was captured in a study of T cells after yellow fever vaccination. Germline V CDR1 and CDR2: MNHNS, SASEGT. CDR3 length: 17 amino acids. V shed 5 bases, J shed 4 bases, and the junction held 12 bases outside the gene matches. The TCR cDNA carried a universal primer site and UMIs from 5'RACE template switching. Each CDR3 protein gets one entry after TCRdb re-called the 5' RACE reads with MiXCR. The data show hundreds of thousands of distinct CDR3 sequences, with approximately 13% seen just once and more than 13% held by the top ten. Points from the study as a whole: Faster peaking, at day 5 versus 15, marked a secondary response that was weaker. Overlap between CD4 and CD8 compartments was detected for a small share of clonotypes.

With regard to this clonotype: Its target is not known.

The sample was PBMCs, taken on the day of the yellow fever booster vaccination. This clonotype originated in a man younger than 40 who received the YFV17D yellow fever vaccine. The chain carries TRBV6-1 and TRBJ2-2, with 8 bases matching TRBD1. CDR3 sequence: CASSPRYRGASTGELFF. CDR3 nucleotide sequence: TGTGCCAGCAGTCCGCGCTACAGGGGGGCGAGCACCGGGGAGCTGTTTTTT.